The T cell receptor (beta chain) described here comes from a study of T cells after yellow fever vaccination. This clonotype was counted ten times or more. Its target is not known. Broader study findings: The secondary response was weaker but peaked faster, day 5 versus 15. After the booster, approximately 95% of CD4 and just over 85% of CD8 primary-response clones were re-detected. Clonotype sharing between CD4 and CD8 compartments was small.

TCR cDNA was made by 5'RACE template switching, adding a universal primer site and UMIs. MiXCR, applied by TCRdb to the 5' RACE reads, yields one record per CDR3 protein. Of around 140,000 distinct CDR3 sequences in the sample, roughly 8% were seen once. The CDR3 length is 13 residues. The germline V gene encodes CDR1 DFQATT and CDR2 SNEGSKA (reference sequence). Trimming took off 5 bases at V and 4 bases at J, with 11 bases between the two ends. The specimen was CD4+ T cells sorted from PBMCs, collected 5 days after the yellow fever booster vaccination. The TCR sequence derives from a man aged 30 to 45 who received the YFV17D yellow fever vaccine. V gene TRBV20-1 combines with J gene TRBJ2-2; no firm D call. CDR3: CSAPGSPTGELFF. CDR3 in DNA: TGCAGTGCTCCAGGATCTCCCACCGGGGAGCTGTTTTTT.